These T cell receptor beta chains were read from a single sample in a study of cytomegalovirus exposure and HLA in healthy donors. TCRdb keeps only in-frame clones here, not all; method: immunoSEQ multiplex PCR. The sample holds around 150,000 clones, roughly 85% seen once. The specimen was PBMCs. Receptor source: a man between 40 and 49 years old in good health and CMV-seropositive. The CDR3 runs from the conserved cysteine through the conserved F or W. Each record gives: CDR3 protein, D gene, V gene. A D gene is named only where the DNA matches it firmly.

CDR3: CASSTSPRDRAKLEDYEQYF
D: TRBD1
V: TRBV5-1

CDR3: CASSLDGQGATEQYF
D: TRBD1
V: TRBV5-1

CDR3: CASSPGVTEAFF
D: .
V: TRBV2

CDR3: CASSLVGVGEQYF
D: .
V: TRBV11-2

CDR3: CASSQDRRRQGPGELFF
D: .
V: TRBV4-2

CDR3: CASSLQTQGSNEQYF
D: .
V: TRBV7-4

CDR3: CASTRLAPDTQYF
D: TRBD2
V: TRBV5-5

CDR3: CATSRFRDYTF
D: .
V: TRBV15

CDR3: CASSQVSSGTLGGYNEQFF
D: TRBD2
V: TRBV4-1

CDR3: CASSFGLEETQYF
D: .
V: TRBV5-6

CDR3: CASSEGGEDIQYF
D: .
V: TRBV2

CDR3: CASSLGQGALSYEQYF
D: TRBD1
V: TRBV5-1

CDR3: CASSSWGQGEDYGYTF
D: .
V: TRBV19

CDR3: CASSSADSPRTTEAFF
D: .
V: TRBV5-8

CDR3: CSVEGWQRNYGYTF
D: .
V: TRBV29-1

CDR3: CASSSLLGQGNTDTQYF
D: TRBD1
V: TRBV5-6

CDR3: CASSYSTGTYGYTF
D: TRBD1
V: TRBV6-5

CDR3: CASSGGEGGYNEQFF
D: .
V: TRBV28

CDR3: CASEFQGASNQPQHF
D: TRBD1
V: TRBV2

CDR3: CASSLGGGDSYNEQFF
D: .
V: TRBV5-1

CDR3: CASRHRGSLRPGNTEAFF
D: .
V: TRBV14

CDR3: CASSLWDRGQTQYF
D: TRBD1
V: TRBV7-2

CDR3: CASSPQGAGANVLTF
D: TRBD1
V: TRBV10-1

CDR3: CASSFFRFTDTQYF
D: .
V: TRBV27

CDR3: CASSSRTSGSFEQYF
D: TRBD2
V: TRBV7-9

CDR3: CASRETGNTEAFF
D: .
V: TRBV10-1

CDR3: CASSERGVQGTETQYF
D: .
V: TRBV6-1

CDR3: CASSLQREGPDTQYF
D: TRBD2
V: TRBV5-4

CDR3: CASSVLGPISYNEQFF
D: .
V: TRBV9

CDR3: CASSIQGTSLNEQFF
D: .
V: TRBV19

CDR3: CASSLGGGLARNNEQFF
D: TRBD2
V: TRBV7-2

CDR3: CAWTRGGTEAFF
D: .
V: TRBV30

CDR3: CASSEFGGITDTQYF
D: .
V: TRBV25-1

CDR3: CASNGGRIMDSYEQYF
D: .
V: TRBV2

CDR3: CASSLVATRRVSYEQYF
D: .
V: TRBV11-2

CDR3: CSVDRVNTEAFF
D: TRBD1
V: TRBV29-1

CDR3: CASSQDRARGITEAFF
D: .
V: TRBV4-1

CDR3: CASSRGLAGFTDTQYF
D: TRBD2
V: TRBV11-3

CDR3: CASSHPEGGELFF
D: .
V: TRBV4-1

CDR3: CASSPSGGFGQPQHF
D: .
V: TRBV27

CDR3: CASSPRGYSTGELFF
D: .
V: TRBV9

CDR3: CSGQGTYEQYF
D: TRBD1
V: TRBV20-1

CDR3: CASSPPMGGLDYGYTF
D: .
V: TRBV18

CDR3: CASSSYRVNTGELFF
D: .
V: TRBV13

CDR3: CASSDPRGFAGANVLTF
D: TRBD1
V: TRBV25-1

CDR3: CASSVGPVETQYF
D: .
V: TRBV9

CDR3: CASSEYRGATDTQYF
D: .
V: TRBV25-1

CDR3: CASSAQDHSYEQYF
D: .
V: TRBV6-1

CDR3: CASSESRPGYEQYF
D: .
V: TRBV6-1

CDR3: CASGQGAYEQYF
D: TRBD1
V: TRBV19

CDR3: CASSLFPSQGQETQYF
D: .
V: TRBV5-1

CDR3: CASRQGTSYEQYF
D: .
V: TRBV27

CDR3: CATSVGTGDEQYF
D: TRBD1
V: TRBV15

CDR3: CASRPGLAQVSYNEQFF
D: TRBD2
V: TRBV7-2

CDR3: CASARDRVKPDTEAFF
D: TRBD1
V: TRBV14

CDR3: CSVFQGVSYEQYF
D: TRBD1
V: TRBV29-1

CDR3: CASSFDRDTGELFF
D: TRBD1
V: TRBV6-6

CDR3: CAWSVLRNTEAFF
D: .
V: TRBV30